This T cell receptor beta chain was identified during a study of control samples from healthy donors and cancer patients. The CDR3 is 13 amino acids. The junction had 6 bases not matched to a gene; V was cut back by 6 bases and J by 10 bases. Assay used: immunoSEQ multiplex PCR; TCRdb lists only in-frame clones, some missing. The top ten hold 11% to 15% of the sample, which has over 150,000 clones, roughly 94% seen once. The source is a man between 60 and 75 years old with colorectal cancer. Sequenced material: PBMCs. J is TRBJ2-1 and V is TRBV12-3 or TRBV12-4; TRBD1 agrees at 10 bases. CDR3 in DNA: TGTGCCAGCAGCGACAGGGGGCGGGAGGAGCAGTTCTTC. Translating gives CASSDRGREEQFF.